This T cell receptor (beta chain) is from a study of blood T cell repertoires in COVID-19. Study-wide background: PBMCs, B-cell-depleted T cells, or T cells provided the cDNA or gDNA that made up the material.

The CDR3 is made up of 14 amino acids. CDR1 and CDR2 from the germline V gene are SGHRS and YFSETQ. Trimming stripped 2 bases from V and 5 bases from J, with 11 bases between. Original data processing: It was from reference gene primer amplification that nucleated cell counts were estimated. The table came from immunoSEQ multiplex PCR; TCRdb's copy has only in-frame clones and leaves some out. That table furnishes V, J and clone size, whereas the DNA furnished D and trimming. Of about 160,000 clones listed, about 85% are singletons. The TCR originated in a man aged 35-49 years with acute or convalescent COVID-19. The sequenced sample consisted of peripheral blood. The J gene is TRBJ2-1, the V gene TRBV5-1; D is perhaps TRBD2 (5 bases). CDR3 sequence (DNA): TGCGCCAGCAGCTTAAGTTCGGGGAACAATGAGCAGTTCTTC. Its protein is CASSLSSGNNEQFF.